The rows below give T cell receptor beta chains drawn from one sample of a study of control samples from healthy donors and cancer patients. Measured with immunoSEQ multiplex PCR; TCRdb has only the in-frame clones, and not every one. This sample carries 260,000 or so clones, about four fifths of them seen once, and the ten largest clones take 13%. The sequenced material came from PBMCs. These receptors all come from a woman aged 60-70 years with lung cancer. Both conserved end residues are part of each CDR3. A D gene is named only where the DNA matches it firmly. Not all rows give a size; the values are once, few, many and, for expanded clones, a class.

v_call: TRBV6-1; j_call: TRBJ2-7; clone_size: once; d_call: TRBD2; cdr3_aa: CASSALTSGVRGYEQYF; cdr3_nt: TGTGCCAGCAGTGCCCTGACTAGCGGGGTAAGGGGGTACGAGCAGTACTTC
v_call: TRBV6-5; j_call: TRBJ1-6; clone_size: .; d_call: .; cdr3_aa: CASRLDGAYNSPLHF; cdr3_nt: TGTGCCAGCAGACTCGACGGAGCCTATAATTCACCCCTCCACTTT
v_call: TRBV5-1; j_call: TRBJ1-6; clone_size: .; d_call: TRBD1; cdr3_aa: CASSPGGLINSPLHF; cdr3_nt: TGCGCCAGCAGCCCAGGGGGGTTAATAAATTCACCCCTCCACTTT
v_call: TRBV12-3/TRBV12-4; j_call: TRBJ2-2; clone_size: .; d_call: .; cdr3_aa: CASSLDPTGELFF; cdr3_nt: TGTGCCAGCAGTTTAGACCCAACCGGGGAGCTGTTTTTT
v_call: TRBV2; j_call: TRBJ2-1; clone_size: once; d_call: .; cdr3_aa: CASSEGFLEQFF; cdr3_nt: TGTGCCAGCAGTGAAGGGTTCCTAGAGCAGTTCTTC
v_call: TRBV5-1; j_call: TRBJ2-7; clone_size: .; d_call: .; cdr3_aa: CASSLGSSSGREQYF; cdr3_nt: TGCGCCAGCAGCTTAGGCTCGTCTTCGGGGCGCGAGCAGTACTTC
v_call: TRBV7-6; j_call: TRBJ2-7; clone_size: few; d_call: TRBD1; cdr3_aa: CASSLMTGGVHEQYF; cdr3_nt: TGTGCCAGCAGCTTAATGACAGGGGGCGTCCACGAGCAGTACTTC
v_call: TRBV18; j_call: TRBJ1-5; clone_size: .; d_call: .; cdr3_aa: CASSPPSRGGNQPQHF; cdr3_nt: TGTGCCAGCTCACCACCGTCCAGGGGAGGCAATCAGCCCCAGCATTTT
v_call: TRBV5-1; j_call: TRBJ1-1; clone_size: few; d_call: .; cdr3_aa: CASSPGRMNTEAFF; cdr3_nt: TGCGCCAGCAGCCCCGGACGGATGAACACTGAAGCTTTCTTT
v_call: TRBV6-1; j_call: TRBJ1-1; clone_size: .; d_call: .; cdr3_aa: CASSEAGLRNTEAFF; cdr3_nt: TGTGCCAGCAGTGAAGCGGGACTGAGGAACACTGAAGCTTTCTTT
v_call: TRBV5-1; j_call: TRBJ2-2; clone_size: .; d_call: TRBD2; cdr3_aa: CASSLATLAGVTGELFF; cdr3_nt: TGCGCCAGCAGCTTGGCCACACTAGCGGGAGTCACCGGGGAGCTGTTTTTT
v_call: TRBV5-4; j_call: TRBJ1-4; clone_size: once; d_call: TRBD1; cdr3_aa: CASSLADRGGLELFF; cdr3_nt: TGTGCCAGCAGCTTGGCCGACAGGGGAGGGTTGGAACTGTTTTTT
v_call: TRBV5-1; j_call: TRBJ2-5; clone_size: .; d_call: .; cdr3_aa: CASSPTQETQYF; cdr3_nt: TGCGCCAGCAGCCCGACCCAAGAGACCCAGTACTTC
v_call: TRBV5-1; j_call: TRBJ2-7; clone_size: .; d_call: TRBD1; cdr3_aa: CASSLEKSRGPYEQYF; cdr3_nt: TGCGCCAGCAGCTTGGAGAAGTCCAGGGGGCCCTACGAGCAGTACTTC
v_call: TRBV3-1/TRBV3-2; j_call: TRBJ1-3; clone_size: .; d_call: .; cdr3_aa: CASSQAPPGIGNTIYF; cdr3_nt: TGTGCCAGCAGCCAAGCTCCCCCGGGGATCGGAAACACCATATATTTT
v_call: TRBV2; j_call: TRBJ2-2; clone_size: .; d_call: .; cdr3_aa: CASSYRQVQNTGELFF; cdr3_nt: TGTGCCAGCAGTTACAGACAGGTTCAGAACACCGGGGAGCTGTTTTTT